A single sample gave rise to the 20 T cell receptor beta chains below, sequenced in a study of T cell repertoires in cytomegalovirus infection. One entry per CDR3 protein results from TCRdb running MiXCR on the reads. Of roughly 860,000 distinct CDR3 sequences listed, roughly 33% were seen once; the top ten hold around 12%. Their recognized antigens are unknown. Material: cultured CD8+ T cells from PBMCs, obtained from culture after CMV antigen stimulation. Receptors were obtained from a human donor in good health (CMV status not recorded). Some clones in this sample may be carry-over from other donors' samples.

CDR3 in DNA: TGTGCCAGTAGTATCCCGCCCAGGGGGCCGAACAATGAGCAGTTCTTC. Protein: CASSIPPRGPNNEQFF. The chain combines TRBV19 with TRBJ2-1; 8 bases map to TRBD1. The CDR3 consists of 16 residues. After removal of 3 bases from V and 5 bases from J, the junction contained 9 bases not matched to a gene. Germline V gene lookup returns CDR1 LNHDA and CDR2 SQIVND (reference sequence).

Here the CDR3 DNA reads TGTGCCAGCAGGGACAGCCAAGGGCCCGAAGAGACCCAGTACTTC. Encoded protein: CASRDSQGPEETQYF. The genes are TRBV6-1 and TRBJ2-5; D may be TRBD1 (6 bases). Germline CDR1 and CDR2: MNHNS and SASEGT. This CDR3 spans 15 amino acids. Trimming stripped 6 bases from V and 3 bases from J, with 17 bases between.

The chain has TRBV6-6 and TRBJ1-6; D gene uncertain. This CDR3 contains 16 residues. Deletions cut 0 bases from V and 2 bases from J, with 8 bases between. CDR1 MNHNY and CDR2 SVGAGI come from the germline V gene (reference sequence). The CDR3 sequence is CASSYSEGAYNSPLHF. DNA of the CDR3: TGTGCCAGCAGTTACTCGGAGGGCGCCTATAATTCACCCCTCCACTTT.

This chain's CDR3 is CASTLESPETQYF. The CDR3 bases are TGTGCCAGCACCTTGGAGTCCCCGGAGACCCAGTACTTC. This chain joins TRBV7-4 and TRBJ2-5, with D hard to call. Germline loops: CDR1 SGHVT, CDR2 SQSDAQ. Between the trimmed V and J ends, which lost 7 bases and 5 bases, there was a span of 14 bases. The CDR3 has 13 residues.

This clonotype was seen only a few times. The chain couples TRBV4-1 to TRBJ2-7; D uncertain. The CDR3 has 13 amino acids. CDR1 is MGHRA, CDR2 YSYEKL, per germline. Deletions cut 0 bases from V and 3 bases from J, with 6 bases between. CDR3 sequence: CASSQERNYEQYF. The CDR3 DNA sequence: TGCGCCAGCAGCCAAGAACGGAACTACGAGCAGTACTTC.

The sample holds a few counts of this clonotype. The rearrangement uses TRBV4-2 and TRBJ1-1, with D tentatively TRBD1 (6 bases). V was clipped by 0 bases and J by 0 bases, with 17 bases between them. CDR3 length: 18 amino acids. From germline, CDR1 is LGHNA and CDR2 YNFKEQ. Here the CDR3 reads CASSQEWYRGLLNTEAFF. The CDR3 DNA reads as TGTGCCAGCAGCCAAGAATGGTATAGGGGGTTACTGAACACTGAAGCTTTCTTT.

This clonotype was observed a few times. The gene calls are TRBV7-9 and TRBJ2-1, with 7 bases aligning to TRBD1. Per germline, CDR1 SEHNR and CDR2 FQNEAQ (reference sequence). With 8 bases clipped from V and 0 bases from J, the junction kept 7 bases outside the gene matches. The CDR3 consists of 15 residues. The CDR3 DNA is TGTGCCAGCGAAGACAGGGTCTCCTCCTACAATGAGCAGTTCTTC. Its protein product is CASEDRVSSYNEQFF.

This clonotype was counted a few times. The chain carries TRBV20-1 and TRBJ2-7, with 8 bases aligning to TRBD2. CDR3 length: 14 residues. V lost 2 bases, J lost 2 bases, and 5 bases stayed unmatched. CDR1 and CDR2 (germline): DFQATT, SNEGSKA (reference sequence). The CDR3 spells CSARSSGLAYEQYF. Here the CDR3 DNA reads TGCAGTGCTAGATCCTCGGGACTAGCCTACGAGCAGTACTTC.

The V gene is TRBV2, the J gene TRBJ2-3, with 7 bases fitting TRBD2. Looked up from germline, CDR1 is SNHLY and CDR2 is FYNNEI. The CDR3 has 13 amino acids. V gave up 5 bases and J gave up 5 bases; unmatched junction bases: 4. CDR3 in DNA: TGTGCCAGCAGTCTCAGGGAGGGAGATACGCAGTATTTT. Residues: CASSLREGDTQYF.

CDR3 DNA: TGTGCCAGCAGTTTACGGGGTCCCCGCCTAAGTGGCTACACCTTC. Protein sequence: CASSLRGPRLSGYTF. The chain recombines TRBV12-3 or TRBV12-4 with TRBJ1-2; no clear D gene. This CDR3 has 15 amino acids. Trimming pared 2 bases from V and 7 bases from J, leaving 17 bases between.

CDR3 nucleotides: TGTGCCAGCAGCCTCAAATACGGCGGACTAGGGACAGATACGCAGTATTTT. This codes for CASSLKYGGLGTDTQYF. J is TRBJ2-3 and V is TRBV7-2; TRBD2 matches at 7 bases. Trimming removed 5 bases from V and 3 bases from J; junction bases left unmatched: 14. The CDR3 contains 17 residues. Germline V lookup: CDR1 SGHTA, CDR2 FQGNSA.

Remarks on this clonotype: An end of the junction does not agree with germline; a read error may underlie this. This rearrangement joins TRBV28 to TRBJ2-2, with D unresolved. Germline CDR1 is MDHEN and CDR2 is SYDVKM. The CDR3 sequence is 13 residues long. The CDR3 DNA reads TGTGCCAGTAGTTTATTGAGAGTCGGGGAGCTGTTTTTT. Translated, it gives CASSLLRVGELFF.

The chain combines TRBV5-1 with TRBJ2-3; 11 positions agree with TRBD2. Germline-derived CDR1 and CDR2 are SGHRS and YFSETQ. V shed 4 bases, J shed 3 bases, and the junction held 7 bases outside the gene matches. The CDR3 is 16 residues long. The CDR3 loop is CASSALAGGPTDTQYF. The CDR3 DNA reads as TGCGCCAGCAGCGCCTTAGCGGGGGGGCCGACAGATACGCAGTATTTT. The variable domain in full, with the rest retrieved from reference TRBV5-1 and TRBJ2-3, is KAGVTQTPRYLIKTRGQQVTLSCSPISGHRSVSWYQQTPGQGLQFLFEYFSETQRNKGNFPGRFSGRQFSNSRSEMNVSTLELGDSALYLCASSALAGGPTDTQYFGPGTRLTVL.

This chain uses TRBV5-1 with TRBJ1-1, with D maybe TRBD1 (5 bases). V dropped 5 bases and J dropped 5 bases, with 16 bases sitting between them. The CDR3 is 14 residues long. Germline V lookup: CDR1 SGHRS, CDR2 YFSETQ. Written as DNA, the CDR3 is TGCGCCAGCAGAGGGGTATTGAGAGGTACTGAAGCTTTCTTT. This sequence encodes CASRGVLRGTEAFF.

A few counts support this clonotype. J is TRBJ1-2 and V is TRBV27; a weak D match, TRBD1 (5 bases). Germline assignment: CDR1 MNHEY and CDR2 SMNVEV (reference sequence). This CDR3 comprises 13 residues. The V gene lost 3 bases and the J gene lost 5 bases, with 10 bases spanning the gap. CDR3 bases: TGTGCCAGCAGTTTCGGCGGGACTTATGGCTACACCTTC. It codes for CASSFGGTYGYTF.

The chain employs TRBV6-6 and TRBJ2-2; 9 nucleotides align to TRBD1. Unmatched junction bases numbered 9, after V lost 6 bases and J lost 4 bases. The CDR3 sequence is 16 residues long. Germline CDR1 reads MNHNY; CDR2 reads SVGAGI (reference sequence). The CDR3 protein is CASRARDRELTGELFF. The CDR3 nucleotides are TGTGCCAGCAGGGCCCGGGACAGGGAACTCACCGGGGAGCTGTTTTTT.

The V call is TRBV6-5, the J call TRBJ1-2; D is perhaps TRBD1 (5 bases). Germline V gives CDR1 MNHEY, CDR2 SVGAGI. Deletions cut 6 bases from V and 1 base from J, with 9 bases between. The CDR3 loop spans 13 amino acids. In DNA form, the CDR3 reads TGTGCCAGCAGATCAGGGTATAACTATGGCTACACCTTC. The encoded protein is CASRSGYNYGYTF.

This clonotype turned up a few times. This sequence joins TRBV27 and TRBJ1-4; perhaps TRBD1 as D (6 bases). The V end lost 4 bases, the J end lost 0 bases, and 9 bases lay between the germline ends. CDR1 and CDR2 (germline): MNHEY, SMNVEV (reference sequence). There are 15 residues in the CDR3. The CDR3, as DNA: TGTGCCAGCAGTTACAGGGCTACAACTAATGAAAAACTGTTTTTT. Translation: CASSYRATTNEKLFF.

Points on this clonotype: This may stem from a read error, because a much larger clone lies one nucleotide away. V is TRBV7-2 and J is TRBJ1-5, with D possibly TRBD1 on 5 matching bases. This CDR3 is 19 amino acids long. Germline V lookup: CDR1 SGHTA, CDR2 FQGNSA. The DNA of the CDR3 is TGTGCCAGCAACTTAGCCGCCCCCCCGACAGAGAATAGCAATCAGCCCCAGCATTTT. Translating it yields CASNLAAPPTENSNQPQHF.

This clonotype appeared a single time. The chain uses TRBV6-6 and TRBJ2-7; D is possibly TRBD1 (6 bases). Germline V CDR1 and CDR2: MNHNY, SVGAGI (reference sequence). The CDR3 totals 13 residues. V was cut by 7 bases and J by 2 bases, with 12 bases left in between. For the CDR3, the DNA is TGTGCCAGCACCAGGGGTTACACCTACGAGCAGTACGTC. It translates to CASTRGYTYEQYV.